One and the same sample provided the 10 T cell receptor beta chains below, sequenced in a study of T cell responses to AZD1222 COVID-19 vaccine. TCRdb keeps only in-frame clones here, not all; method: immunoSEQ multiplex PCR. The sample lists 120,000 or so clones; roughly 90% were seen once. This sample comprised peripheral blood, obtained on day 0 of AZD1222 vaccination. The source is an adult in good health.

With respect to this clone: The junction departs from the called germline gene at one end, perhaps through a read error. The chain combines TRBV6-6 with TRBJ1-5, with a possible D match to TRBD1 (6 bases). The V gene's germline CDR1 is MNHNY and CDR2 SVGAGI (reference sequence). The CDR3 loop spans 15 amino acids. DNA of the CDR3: TGTGCCAGCAGTAACTCAGGGGTTAGCAATCAGCCCCAGCATTTT. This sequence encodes CASSNSGVSNQPQHF.

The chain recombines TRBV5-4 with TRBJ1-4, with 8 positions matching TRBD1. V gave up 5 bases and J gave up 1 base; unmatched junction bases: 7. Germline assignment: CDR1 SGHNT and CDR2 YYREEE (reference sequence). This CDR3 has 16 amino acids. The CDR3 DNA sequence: TGTGCCAGCAGTTGGACAGGGATGGGAACTAATGAAAAACTGTTTTTT. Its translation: CASSWTGMGTNEKLFF.

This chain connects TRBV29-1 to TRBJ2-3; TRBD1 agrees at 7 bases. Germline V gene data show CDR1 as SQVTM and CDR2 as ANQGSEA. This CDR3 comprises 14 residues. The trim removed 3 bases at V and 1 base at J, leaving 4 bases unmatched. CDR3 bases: TGCAGCGTTGACCTCGGACAGGGCACAGATACGCAGTATTTT. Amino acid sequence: CSVDLGQGTDTQYF.

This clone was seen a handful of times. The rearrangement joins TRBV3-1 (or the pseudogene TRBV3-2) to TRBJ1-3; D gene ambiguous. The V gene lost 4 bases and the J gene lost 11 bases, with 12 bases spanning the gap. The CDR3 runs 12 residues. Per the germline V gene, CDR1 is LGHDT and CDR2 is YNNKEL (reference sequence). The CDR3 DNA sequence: TGTGCCAGCAGCCCCGGGGAGAGAGCCATATATTTT. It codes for CASSPGERAIYF.

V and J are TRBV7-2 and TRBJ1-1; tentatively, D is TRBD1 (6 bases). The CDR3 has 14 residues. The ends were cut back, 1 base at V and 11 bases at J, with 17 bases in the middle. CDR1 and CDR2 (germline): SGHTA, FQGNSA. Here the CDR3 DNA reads TGTGCCAGCAGCTTAGGACAGGTTACCCCACCCGCTTTCTTT. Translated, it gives CASSLGQVTPPAFF.

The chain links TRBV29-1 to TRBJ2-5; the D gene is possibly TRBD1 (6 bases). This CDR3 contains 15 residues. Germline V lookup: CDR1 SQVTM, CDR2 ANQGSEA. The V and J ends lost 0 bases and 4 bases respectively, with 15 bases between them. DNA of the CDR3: TGCAGCGTTGAAGATCCAGGGGCACTCGGAGAGACCCAGTACTTC. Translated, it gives CSVEDPGALGETQYF.

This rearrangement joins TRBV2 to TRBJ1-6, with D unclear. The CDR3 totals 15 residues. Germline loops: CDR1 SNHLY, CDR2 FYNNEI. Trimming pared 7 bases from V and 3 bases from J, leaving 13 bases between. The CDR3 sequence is CASTEVNLYNSPLHF. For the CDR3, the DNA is TGTGCCAGCACCGAAGTAAACCTCTATAATTCACCCCTCCACTTT.

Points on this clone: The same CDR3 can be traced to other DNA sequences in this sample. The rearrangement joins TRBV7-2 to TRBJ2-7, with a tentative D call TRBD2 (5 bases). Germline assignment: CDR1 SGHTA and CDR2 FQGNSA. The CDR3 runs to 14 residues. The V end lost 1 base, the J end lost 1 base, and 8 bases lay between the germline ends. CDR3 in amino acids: CASSLDGVSYEQYF. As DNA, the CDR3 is TGTGCCAGCAGCTTAGACGGGGTTTCCTACGAGCAGTACTTC.

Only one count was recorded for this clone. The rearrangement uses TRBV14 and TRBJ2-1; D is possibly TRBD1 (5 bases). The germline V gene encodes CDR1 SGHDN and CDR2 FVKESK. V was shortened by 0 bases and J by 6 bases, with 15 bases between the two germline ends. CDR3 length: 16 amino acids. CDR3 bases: TGTGCCAGCAGCCAAGATTGGGGCAGGTTTCCCAATGAGCAGTTCTTC. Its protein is CASSQDWGRFPNEQFF.

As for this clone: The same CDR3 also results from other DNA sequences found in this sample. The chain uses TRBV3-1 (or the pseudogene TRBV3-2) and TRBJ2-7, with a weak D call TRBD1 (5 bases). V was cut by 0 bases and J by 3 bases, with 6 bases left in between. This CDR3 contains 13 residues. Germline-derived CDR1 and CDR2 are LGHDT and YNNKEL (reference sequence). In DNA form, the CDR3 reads TGTGCCAGCAGCCAAGATAGGGGCTACGAGCAGTACTTC. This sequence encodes CASSQDRGYEQYF.